One sample yielded the 31 T cell receptor beta chains listed below, sequenced in a study of PD-L1 blockade in urothelial cancer (dated by TCRdb to between 2016 and 2019). The sample's time point, from its label and the paper: pretreatment peripheral blood. Library generation was performed with the immunoSEQ multiplex PCR assay. Held by TCRdb, this immuneACCESS table contains in-frame sequences only and omits some clones. Under half of the omission traces to an unresolved V gene where checked; the cause of the rest is unknown. Recorded for this sample are 33,000 or so clones; 80% to 90% of them occurred a single time. Of the sample, about 6.8% is held by the ten largest clones. The source was PBMCs, collected around atezolizumab (anti-PD-L1) treatment. The receptors derive from a man aged 60-69 years with urothelial cancer.

This chain uses TRBV30 with TRBJ1-5; 12 positions agree with TRBD1. Per the germline V gene, CDR1 is GTSNPN and CDR2 is SVGIG (reference sequence). The CDR3 has 19 amino acids. The V segment lost 2 bases and the J segment 1 base; nucleotides outside the gene matches: 12. The CDR3 is CAWSRGTGGVFGSNQPQHF. CDR3 sequence (DNA): TGTGCCTGGAGTAGAGGGACAGGGGGCGTTTTCGGAAGCAATCAGCCCCAGCATTTT.

The chain links TRBV29-1 to TRBJ2-7; the D gene is possibly TRBD2 (7 bases). In germline, CDR1 is SQVTM, CDR2 ANQGSEA. The CDR3 is 14 residues long. V was shortened by 4 bases and J by 5 bases, with 18 bases between the two germline ends. CDR3 nucleotides: TGCAGCGTTGCGCCCCTCCGGGGGGCTGACGAGCAGTACTTC. This encodes CSVAPLRGADEQYF.

The chain carries TRBV6-5 and TRBJ2-1; D may be TRBD2 (7 bases). This CDR3 is built from 14 residues. V lost 0 bases and J 8 bases, leaving 11 bases between the germline ends. Germline V lookup: CDR1 MNHEY, CDR2 SVGAGI. CDR3 loop: CASSYSRGGYEQFF. In DNA form, the CDR3 reads TGTGCCAGCAGTTACTCGAGGGGGGGCTATGAGCAGTTCTTC.

V and J are TRBV19 and TRBJ2-5; 11 bases are shared with TRBD1. The CDR3 spans 16 residues. V trimming: 3 bases; J trimming: 4 bases; junction bases outside the gene matches: 7. Germline CDR1 LNHDA, CDR2 SQIVND (reference sequence). The CDR3 coding sequence is TGTGCCAGTAGTATTCTCGGACAGGGGGCTGGAGAGACCCAGTACTTC. Its translation: CASSILGQGAGETQYF.

The chain joins TRBV19 to TRBJ1-3; no reliable D call. Germline CDR1 and CDR2: LNHDA and SQIVND (reference sequence). V was shortened by 3 bases and J by 4 bases, with 4 bases between the two germline ends. The CDR3 length is 12 residues. CDR3: CASSIIGNTIYF. CDR3 nucleotide sequence: TGTGCCAGTAGTATTATCGGAAACACCATATATTTT.

The J gene is TRBJ2-7, the V gene TRBV6-5, with D possibly matching TRBD1 (6 bases). The V gene lost 5 bases and the J gene lost 5 bases, with 19 bases spanning the gap. Germline-derived CDR1 and CDR2 are MNHEY and SVGAGI. The CDR3 length is 15 residues. DNA for the CDR3: TGTGCCAGCAGTAAACAGTACAGGGCCGGCGACGAGCAGTACTTC. Its protein is CASSKQYRAGDEQYF.

The table lists this clone with a count of one. This rearrangement joins TRBV7-3 to TRBJ2-2, with 8 bases aligning to TRBD2. Unmatched junction bases numbered 2, after V lost 0 bases and J lost 5 bases. The CDR3 runs to 15 residues. Germline V gene sequence: CDR1 SGHTA, CDR2 FQGTGA. CDR3 nucleotides: TGTGCCAGCAGCTTAACCTTAGCGGGGACCGGGGAGCTGTTTTTT. Translation: CASSLTLAGTGELFF.

This clone was counted a single time. J is TRBJ2-1 and V is TRBV4-1, with 8 bases lining up with TRBD2. CDR1 MGHRA and CDR2 YSYEKL come from the germline V gene. This CDR3 comprises 16 residues. V lost 1 base, J lost 7 bases, and 9 bases stayed unmatched. DNA of the CDR3: TGCGCCAGCAGCCAAGGGGAGCGGGGGCCCGGGAATGAGCAGTTCTTC. Protein product: CASSQGERGPGNEQFF.

This clone was counted once. V gene TRBV5-4 combines with J gene TRBJ1-1; 7 bases map to TRBD1. The length of the CDR3 is 15 residues. The V gene's germline CDR1 is SGHNT and CDR2 YYREEE (reference sequence). V shed 4 bases, J shed 3 bases, and the junction held 9 bases outside the gene matches. The CDR3 DNA reads TGTGCCAGCAGCCCCTCCTACAGGGGAGACACTGAAGCTTTCTTT. Protein: CASSPSYRGDTEAFF.

CDR3 coding DNA: TGTGCCAGCAGTTTAGATCGTTCTAGCACAGATACGCAGTATTTT. It codes for CASSLDRSSTDTQYF. This chain joins TRBV25-1 and TRBJ2-3; D is unresolved. CDR3 size: 15 residues. The V end was cut by 5 bases, the J end by 0 bases, with 12 bases between. CDR1 MGHDK and CDR2 SYGVNS come from the germline V gene.

The chain joins TRBV6-6 to TRBJ1-6, with a possible D match to TRBD1 (6 bases). CDR3 length: 15 amino acids. The germline V gene has CDR1 MNHNY and CDR2 SVGAGI (reference sequence). V was cut by 7 bases and J by 13 bases, with 23 bases left in between. The CDR3 DNA is TGTGCCAGCATCTCCAACACAGGGTTCGTCGGGCCCCTCCACTTT. As protein: CASISNTGFVGPLHF.

The genes are TRBV2 and TRBJ1-1, with D maybe TRBD1 (6 bases). The CDR3 is 13 amino acids. Trimming took off 6 bases at V and 1 base at J, with 9 bases between the two ends. In germline, CDR1 is SNHLY, CDR2 FYNNEI. Here the CDR3 DNA reads TGTGCCAGCAGGGCGGACAGGAACACTGAAGCTTTCTTT. This encodes CASRADRNTEAFF.

The chain has TRBV28 and TRBJ2-5, with TRBD2 matching 7 bases. The ends lost 5 bases at V and 5 bases at J; junction bases unmatched: 8. This CDR3 region has 14 residues. Germline V lookup: CDR1 MDHEN, CDR2 SYDVKM. The CDR3 DNA reads as TGTGCCAGCAGTCCTACGGGGCGGGGGGAGACCCAGTACTTC. Protein product: CASSPTGRGETQYF. Combining the CDR3 with reference TRBV28 and TRBJ2-5 gives the whole variable domain DVKVTQSSRYLVKRTGEKVFLECVQDMDHENMFWYRQDPGLGLRLIYFSYDVKMKEKGDIPEGYSVSREKKERFSLILESASTNQTSMYLCASSPTGRGETQYFGPGTRLLVL.

This clone has just one count. The CDR3 is CASSLAGTGGNTEAFF. The CDR3 DNA is TGTGCCAGCAGCTTGGCCGGGACAGGGGGAAACACTGAAGCTTTCTTT. The chain is built from TRBV5-6 and TRBJ1-1; 11 nucleotides match TRBD1. Germline assignment: CDR1 SGHDT and CDR2 YYEEEE. The CDR3 length is 16 residues. Losses at the gene ends were 0 bases for V and 2 bases for J; bases not matched to a gene: 3.

The chain combines TRBV4-1 with TRBJ2-5; D ambiguous. Looked up from germline, CDR1 is MGHRA and CDR2 is YSYEKL. CDR3 length: 17 amino acids. Deletions cut 0 bases from V and 1 base from J, with 15 bases between. CDR3 nucleotides: TGCGCCAGCAGCCAAGAGGCGAGGCTAGATAGCCAAGAGACCCAGTACTTC. Translated: CASSQEARLDSQETQYF.

The chain couples TRBV9 to TRBJ2-3; 7 nucleotides line up with TRBD2. With 4 bases clipped from V and 4 bases from J, the junction kept 15 bases outside the gene matches. The CDR3 totals 17 residues. CDR1 is SGDLS and CDR2 is YYNGEE in the germline V gene. CDR3 sequence: CASSPRGVQRGSDTQYF. The DNA for the CDR3 is TGTGCCAGCAGCCCCCGGGGGGTCCAGCGGGGATCAGATACGCAGTATTTT.

The chain carries TRBV11-2 and TRBJ2-2; a weak D match, TRBD1 (5 bases). V dropped 0 bases and J dropped 2 bases, with 10 bases sitting between them. Germline assignment: CDR1 SGHAT and CDR2 FQNNGV. The CDR3 loop spans 16 amino acids. In DNA, the CDR3 is TGTGCCAGCAGCTTAGACGGACACCTAAACACCGGGGAGCTGTTTTTT. Amino acid sequence: CASSLDGHLNTGELFF.

The chain is built from TRBV5-5 and TRBJ2-5, with TRBD1 identical over 9 bases. V gave up 2 bases and J gave up 2 bases; unmatched junction bases: 4. CDR3 length: 15 amino acids. Germline CDR1 reads SGHKS; CDR2 reads YYEKEE (reference sequence). The CDR3 sequence is CASSFWDRVQETQYF. CDR3 DNA: TGTGCCAGCAGCTTTTGGGACAGGGTACAAGAGACCCAGTACTTC.

This clone appeared a few times. The chain is built from TRBV28 and TRBJ1-3; 8 nucleotides align to TRBD1. Per germline, CDR1 MDHEN and CDR2 SYDVKM. With 8 bases clipped from V and 4 bases from J, the junction kept 10 bases outside the gene matches. The CDR3 is 15 amino acids. The CDR3 is CASGDRSVLGNTIYF. The CDR3 DNA reads TGTGCCAGCGGGGACAGGTCGGTTCTCGGAAACACCATATATTTT.

This clone was picked up one time. The genes are TRBV2 and TRBJ2-5, with a weak D call TRBD1 (6 bases). V lost 5 bases, J lost 9 bases, and 16 bases lay in between. CDR3 length: 13 amino acids. The germline gives CDR1 SNHLY, CDR2 FYNNEI. This CDR3 reads CASSRDNQVAQYF. Here the CDR3 DNA reads TGTGCCAGCAGTAGGGACAATCAAGTGGCCCAGTACTTC.

This clone occurred a few times. V is TRBV7-2 and J is TRBJ2-3; a weak D match, TRBD1 (6 bases). V gave up 5 bases and J gave up 1 base, with 13 bases separating them. Germline-derived CDR1 and CDR2 are SGHTA and FQGNSA. The CDR3 consists of 15 residues. CDR3 coding DNA: TGTGCCAGCAGCCCGGACAGCCTGGGCACAGATACGCAGTATTTT. Amino acids: CASSPDSLGTDTQYF.

The gene calls are TRBV28 and TRBJ2-5; TRBD1 aligns across 8 bases. V was clipped by 5 bases and J by 4 bases; unmatched bases: 6. CDR1 and CDR2 (germline): MDHEN, SYDVKM. This CDR3 spans 14 amino acids. CDR3 region: CASSPPDRVETQYF. The CDR3 DNA sequence: TGTGCCAGCAGTCCCCCGGACAGGGTAGAGACCCAGTACTTC.

The chain uses TRBV7-9 and TRBJ2-1; 7 bases are shared with TRBD1. CDR3 length equals 12 residues. With V trimmed by 5 bases and J by 12 bases, 7 bases remained unmatched. Germline CDR1 is SEHNR and CDR2 is FQNEAQ (reference sequence). CDR3 protein: CASSLRDSMQFF. DNA for the CDR3: TGTGCCAGCAGCCTCCGGGACAGCATGCAGTTCTTC. Full variable domain (missing parts from reference TRBV7-9 and TRBJ2-1): DTGVSQNPRHKITKRGQNVTFRCDPISEHNRLYWYRQTLGQGPEFLTYFQNEAQLEKSRLLSDRFSAERPKGSFSTLEIQRTEQGDSAMYLCASSLRDSMQFFGPGTRLTVL.

This chain connects TRBV2 to TRBJ1-6, with D possibly TRBD1 on 6 matching bases. CDR1 and CDR2 from the germline V gene are SNHLY and FYNNEI. The CDR3 totals 15 residues. The V end lost 6 bases, the J end lost 0 bases, and 9 bases lay between the germline ends. CDR3 residues: CASSQGGSYNSPLHF. As DNA, the CDR3 is TGTGCCAGCAGCCAAGGGGGCTCCTATAATTCACCCCTCCACTTT.

This clone has only a few counts. The CDR3, as DNA: TGCGCCAGCAGCTTGGACGGGGGTGGGACCTACAATGAGCAGTTCTTC. It is translated as CASSLDGGGTYNEQFF. The chain is built from TRBV5-1 and TRBJ2-1; possible D gene TRBD2, 6 bases. The CDR3 is made up of 16 amino acids. CDR1 and CDR2 from the germline V gene are SGHRS and YFSETQ. V was pared by 0 bases and J by 2 bases, with 12 bases between.

This chain uses TRBV5-1 with TRBJ2-3; 13 bases agree with TRBD2. This CDR3 region has 17 residues. V was pared by 4 bases and J by 6 bases, with 11 bases of the junction left unmatched. Germline assignment: CDR1 SGHRS and CDR2 YFSETQ. CDR3 sequence reads: CASSTLTSGGAIDTQYF. The CDR3 DNA sequence: TGCGCCAGCAGCACCCTCACTAGCGGGGGGGCCATCGATACGCAGTATTTT.

The chain links TRBV9 to TRBJ2-7, with 8 nucleotides matching TRBD1. The junction had 1 base not matched to a gene; V was cut back by 0 bases and J by 2 bases. This CDR3 is 14 amino acids long. Looked up from germline, CDR1 is SGDLS and CDR2 is YYNGEE. This chain's CDR3 is CASSVGDRPYEQYF. The CDR3 DNA follows: TGTGCCAGCAGCGTAGGGGACAGGCCCTACGAGCAGTACTTC. Drawing the rest from reference TRBV9 and TRBJ2-7, the complete variable domain is DSGVTQTPKHLITATGQRVTLRCSPRSGDLSVYWYQQSLDQGLQFLIQYYNGEERAKGNILERFSAQQFPDLHSELNLSSLELGDSALYFCASSVGDRPYEQYFGPGTRLTVT.

The chain has TRBV6-5 and TRBJ2-1; the match to TRBD2 covers 12 bases. Looked up from germline, CDR1 is MNHEY and CDR2 is SVGAGI. This CDR3 has 15 amino acids. V lost 6 bases, J lost 7 bases, and 7 bases stayed unmatched. CDR3 sequence (DNA): TGTGCCAGCAGATCTAGCGGGGGGGCCCTTAATGAGCAGTTCTTC. Translation gives CASRSSGGALNEQFF.

V gene TRBV19 combines with J gene TRBJ1-1, with D possibly TRBD1 on 5 matching bases. Germline V gene data show CDR1 as LNHDA and CDR2 as SQIVND (reference sequence). CDR3 size: 14 residues. V was pared by 2 bases and J by 2 bases, with 9 bases between. The chain's CDR3 is CASSILDRNTEAFF. DNA of the CDR3: TGTGCCAGTAGTATACTCGACAGAAACACTGAAGCTTTCTTT.

This chain links TRBV10-2 with TRBJ2-7; possibly TRBD2 for D (5 bases). CDR1 is WSHSY, CDR2 SAAADI, per germline. The CDR3 is 15 residues long. Trimming pared 3 bases from V and 2 bases from J, leaving 14 bases between. DNA of the CDR3: TGCGCCAGCAGTGAATATCGGGAAAAGACCTACGAGCAGTACTTC. As protein: CASSEYREKTYEQYF.

This chain links TRBV10-1 with TRBJ2-5; D is perhaps TRBD1 (6 bases). This CDR3 is 13 amino acids long. The V gene lost 7 bases and the J gene lost 4 bases, with 13 bases spanning the gap. The germline V gene has CDR1 WNHNN and CDR2 SYGVQD (reference sequence). DNA for the CDR3: TGCGCCAGCAACCGACAGGTTGGAGAGACCCAGTACTTC. Translated, it gives CASNRQVGETQYF.